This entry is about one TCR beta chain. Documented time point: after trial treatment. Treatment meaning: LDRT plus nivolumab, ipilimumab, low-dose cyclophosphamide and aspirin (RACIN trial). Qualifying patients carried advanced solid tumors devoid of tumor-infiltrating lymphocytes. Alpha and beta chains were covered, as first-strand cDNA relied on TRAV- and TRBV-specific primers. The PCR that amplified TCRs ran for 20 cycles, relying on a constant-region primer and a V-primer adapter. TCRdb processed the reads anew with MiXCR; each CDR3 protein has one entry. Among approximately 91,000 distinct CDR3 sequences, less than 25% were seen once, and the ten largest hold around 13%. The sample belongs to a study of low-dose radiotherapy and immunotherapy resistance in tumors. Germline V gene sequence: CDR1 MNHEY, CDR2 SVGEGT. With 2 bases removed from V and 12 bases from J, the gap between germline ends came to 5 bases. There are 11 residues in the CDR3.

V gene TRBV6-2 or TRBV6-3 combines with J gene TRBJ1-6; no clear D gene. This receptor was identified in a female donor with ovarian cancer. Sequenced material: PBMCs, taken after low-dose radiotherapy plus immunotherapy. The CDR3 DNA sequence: TGTGCCAGCAGTTACGGCCAACCCCTCCACTTT. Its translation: CASSYGQPLHF.